This TCR beta chain was obtained from a study of blood T cells in healthy people across ages. The wider study: Per two T cells, template switching captured roughly one barcoded beta molecule. Broader study findings: Getting older went along with TCR beta diversity per million T cells dropping roughly linearly. Unknown CMV status may confound age-related changes in expanded clones.

CDR1 DFQATT and CDR2 SNEGSKA come from the germline V gene (reference sequence). Trimming took off 0 bases at V and 0 bases at J, with 18 bases between the two ends. This CDR3 comprises 18 residues. PBMCs, at least 7 million per sample, were isolated. Primers used in a second PCR of about 6 to 11 cycles were a sample-barcoded 5' primer and a J-beta primer mix. One entry per CDR3 protein results from TCRdb running MiXCR on the 5' RACE reads. The table records about 970,000 distinct CDR3 sequences, 45% to 60% of them present only once. Points on this clonotype: Its target is unknown.

The sample taken for sequencing was blood. The TCR was taken from a woman in her fifties or sixties in good health. V and J are TRBV20-1 and TRBJ2-1; D is unresolved. The CDR3 region has the DNA TGCAGTGCTAGAGAGGGTGGGGTACCCGTTTTCTCCTACAATGAGCAGTTCTTC. Amino acid sequence: CSAREGGVPVFSYNEQFF.